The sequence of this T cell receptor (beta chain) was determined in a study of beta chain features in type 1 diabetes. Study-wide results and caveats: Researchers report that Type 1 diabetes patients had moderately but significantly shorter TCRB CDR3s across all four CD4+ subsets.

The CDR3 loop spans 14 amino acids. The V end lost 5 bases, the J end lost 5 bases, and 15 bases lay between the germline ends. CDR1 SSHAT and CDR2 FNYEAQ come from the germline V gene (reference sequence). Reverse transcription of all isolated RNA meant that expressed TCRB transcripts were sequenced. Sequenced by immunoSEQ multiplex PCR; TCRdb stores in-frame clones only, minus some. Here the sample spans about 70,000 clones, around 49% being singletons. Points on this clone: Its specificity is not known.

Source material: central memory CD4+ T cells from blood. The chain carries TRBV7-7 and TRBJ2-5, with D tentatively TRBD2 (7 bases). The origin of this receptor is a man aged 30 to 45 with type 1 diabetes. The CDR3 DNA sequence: TGTGCCAGCAGCACCGCTGGGGGGGCGGAGACCCAGTACTTC. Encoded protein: CASSTAGGAETQYF.